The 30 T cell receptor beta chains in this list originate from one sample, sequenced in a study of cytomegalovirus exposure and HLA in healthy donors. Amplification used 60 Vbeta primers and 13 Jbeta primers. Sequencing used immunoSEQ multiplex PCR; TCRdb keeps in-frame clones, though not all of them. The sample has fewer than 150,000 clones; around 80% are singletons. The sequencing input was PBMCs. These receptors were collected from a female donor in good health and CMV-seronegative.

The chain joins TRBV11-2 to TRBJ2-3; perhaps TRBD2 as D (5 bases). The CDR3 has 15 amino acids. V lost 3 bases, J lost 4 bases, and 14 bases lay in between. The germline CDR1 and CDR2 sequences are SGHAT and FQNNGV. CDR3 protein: CASSFGRGYSDTQYF. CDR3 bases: TGTGCCAGCAGCTTCGGTAGAGGGTATTCAGATACGCAGTATTTT.

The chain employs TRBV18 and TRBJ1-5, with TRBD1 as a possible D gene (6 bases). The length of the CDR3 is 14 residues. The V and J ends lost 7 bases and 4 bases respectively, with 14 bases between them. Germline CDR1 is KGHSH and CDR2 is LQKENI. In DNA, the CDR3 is TGTGCCAGCTTCACGAGGACAGTTAATCAGCCCCAGCATTTT. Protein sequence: CASFTRTVNQPQHF.

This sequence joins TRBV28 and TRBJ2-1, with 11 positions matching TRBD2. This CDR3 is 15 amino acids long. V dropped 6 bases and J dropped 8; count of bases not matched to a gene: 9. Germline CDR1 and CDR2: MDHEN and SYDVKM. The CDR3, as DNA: TGTGCCAGCAGCCCACTAGCGGGAGCTTGGCATGAGCAGTTCTTC. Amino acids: CASSPLAGAWHEQFF.

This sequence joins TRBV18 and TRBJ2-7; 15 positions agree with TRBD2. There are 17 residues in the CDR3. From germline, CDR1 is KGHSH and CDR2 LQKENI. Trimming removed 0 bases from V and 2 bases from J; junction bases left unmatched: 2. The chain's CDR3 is CASSPPGLAGGPYEQYF. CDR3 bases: TGTGCCAGCTCACCACCGGGACTAGCGGGAGGCCCCTACGAGCAGTACTTC. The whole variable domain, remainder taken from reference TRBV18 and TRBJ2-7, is NAGVMQNPRHLVRRRGQEARLRCSPMKGHSHVYWYRQLPEEGLKFMVYLQKENIIDESGMPKERFSAEFPKEGPSILRIQQVVRGDSAAYFCASSPPGLAGGPYEQYFGPGTRLTVT.

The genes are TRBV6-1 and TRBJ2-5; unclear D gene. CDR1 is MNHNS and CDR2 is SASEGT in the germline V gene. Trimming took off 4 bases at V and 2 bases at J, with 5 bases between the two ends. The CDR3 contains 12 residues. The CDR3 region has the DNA TGTGCCAGCAGTGCCGCGCAAGAGACCCAGTACTTC. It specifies CASSAAQETQYF.

Here the CDR3 DNA reads TGCAGTGCTCCGCAGGGCTACGAGCAGTACTTC. Translation: CSAPQGYEQYF. This chain connects TRBV20-1 to TRBJ2-7, with D possibly TRBD1 on 5 matching bases. V lost 5 bases to trimming and J lost 3 bases, with 8 bases between them. CDR3 length: 11 amino acids. The germline V gene encodes CDR1 DFQATT and CDR2 SNEGSKA (reference sequence).

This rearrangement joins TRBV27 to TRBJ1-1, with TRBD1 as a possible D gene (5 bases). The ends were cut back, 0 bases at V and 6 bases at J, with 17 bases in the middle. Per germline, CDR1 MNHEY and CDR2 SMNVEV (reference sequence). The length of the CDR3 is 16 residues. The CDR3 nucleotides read TGTGCCAGCAGTTTATCCCCTCCCAGGGATGTGCCTGAAGCTTTCTTT. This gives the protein CASSLSPPRDVPEAFF.

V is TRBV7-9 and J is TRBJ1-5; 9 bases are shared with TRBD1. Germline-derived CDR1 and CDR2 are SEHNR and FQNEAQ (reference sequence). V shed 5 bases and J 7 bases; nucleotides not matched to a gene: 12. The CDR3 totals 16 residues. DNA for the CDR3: TGTGCCAGCAGCCTTGGACAGGGGTCGTATCTACAGCCCCAGCATTTT. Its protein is CASSLGQGSYLQPQHF.

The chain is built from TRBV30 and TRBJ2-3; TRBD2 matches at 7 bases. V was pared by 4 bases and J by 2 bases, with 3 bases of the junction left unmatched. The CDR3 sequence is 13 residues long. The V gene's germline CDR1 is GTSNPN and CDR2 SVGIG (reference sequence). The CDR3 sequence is CAWTSGDTDTQYF. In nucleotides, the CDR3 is TGTGCCTGGACTAGCGGTGACACAGATACGCAGTATTTT.

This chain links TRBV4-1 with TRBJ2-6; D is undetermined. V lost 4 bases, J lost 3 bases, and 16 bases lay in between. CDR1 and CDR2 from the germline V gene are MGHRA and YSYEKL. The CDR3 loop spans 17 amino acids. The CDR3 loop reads CASSRVGQLFGANVLTF. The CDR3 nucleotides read TGCGCCAGCAGCCGGGTTGGGCAGCTCTTTGGGGCCAACGTCCTGACTTTC.

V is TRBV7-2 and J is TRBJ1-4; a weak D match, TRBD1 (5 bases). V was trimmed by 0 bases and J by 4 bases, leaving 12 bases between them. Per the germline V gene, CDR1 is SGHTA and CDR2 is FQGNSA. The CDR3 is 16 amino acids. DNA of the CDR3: TGTGCCAGCAGCTTAGCGCGGGGACGGGGTAATGAAAAACTGTTTTTT. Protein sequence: CASSLARGRGNEKLFF.

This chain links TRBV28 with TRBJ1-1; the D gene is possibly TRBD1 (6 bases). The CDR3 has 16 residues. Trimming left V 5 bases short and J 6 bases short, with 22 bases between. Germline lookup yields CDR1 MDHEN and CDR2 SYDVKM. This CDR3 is CASSVPLGQGLSEAFF. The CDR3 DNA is TGTGCCAGCAGTGTACCCCTCGGCCAGGGGCTATCTGAAGCTTTCTTT.

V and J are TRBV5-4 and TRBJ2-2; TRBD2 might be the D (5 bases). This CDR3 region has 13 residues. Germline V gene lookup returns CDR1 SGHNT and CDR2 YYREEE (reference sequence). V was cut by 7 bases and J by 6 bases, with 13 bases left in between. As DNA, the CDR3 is TGTGCCAGCGCAAGGCCCGGGGCCGGGGAGCTGTTTTTT. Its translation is CASARPGAGELFF.

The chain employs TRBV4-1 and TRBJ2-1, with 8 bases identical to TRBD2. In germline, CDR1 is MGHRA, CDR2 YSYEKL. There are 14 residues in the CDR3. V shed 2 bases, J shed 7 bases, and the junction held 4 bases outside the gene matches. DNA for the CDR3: TGCGCCAGCAGCCAAAGCGGGAGTGGGAATGAGCAGTTCTTC. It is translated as CASSQSGSGNEQFF.

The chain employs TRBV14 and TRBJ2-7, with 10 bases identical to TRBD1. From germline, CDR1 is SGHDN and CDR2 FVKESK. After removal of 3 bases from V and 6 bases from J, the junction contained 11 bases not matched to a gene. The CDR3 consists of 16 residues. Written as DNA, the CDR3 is TGTGCCAGCAGCCATCCCGGGACAGGGGCCTACAGCGAGCAGTACTTC. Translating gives CASSHPGTGAYSEQYF.

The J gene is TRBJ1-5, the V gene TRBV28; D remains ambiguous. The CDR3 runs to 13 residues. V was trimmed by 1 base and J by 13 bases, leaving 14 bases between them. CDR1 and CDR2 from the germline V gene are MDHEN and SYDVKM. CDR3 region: CASSLLPPSLQHF. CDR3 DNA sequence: TGTGCCAGCAGTTTATTGCCGCCTAGCCTTCAGCATTTT.

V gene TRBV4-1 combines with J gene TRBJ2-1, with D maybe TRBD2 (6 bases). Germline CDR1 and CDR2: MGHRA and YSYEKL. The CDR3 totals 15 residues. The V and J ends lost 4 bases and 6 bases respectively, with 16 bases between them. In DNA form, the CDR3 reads TGCGCCAGCAGCCTAACCTCTGGAGGGGCCAATGAGCAGTTCTTC. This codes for CASSLTSGGANEQFF.

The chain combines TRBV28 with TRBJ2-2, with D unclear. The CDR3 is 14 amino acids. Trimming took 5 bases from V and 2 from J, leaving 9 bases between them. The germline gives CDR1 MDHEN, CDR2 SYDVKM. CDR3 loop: CASSLHFNTGELFF. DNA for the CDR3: TGTGCCAGCAGTCTTCACTTTAACACCGGGGAGCTGTTTTTT.

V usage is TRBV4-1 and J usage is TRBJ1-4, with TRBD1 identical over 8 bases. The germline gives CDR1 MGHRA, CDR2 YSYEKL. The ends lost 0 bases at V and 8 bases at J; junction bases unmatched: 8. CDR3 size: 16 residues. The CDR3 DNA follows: TGCGCCAGCAGCCAAGATCCGAACAGGGGGGACGAAAAACTGTTTTTT. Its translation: CASSQDPNRGDEKLFF.

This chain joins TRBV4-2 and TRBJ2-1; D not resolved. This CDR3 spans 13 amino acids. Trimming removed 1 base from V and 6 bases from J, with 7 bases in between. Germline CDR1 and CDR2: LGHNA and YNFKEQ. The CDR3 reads CASSQGHVNEQFF. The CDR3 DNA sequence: TGTGCCAGCAGCCAAGGTCATGTCAATGAGCAGTTCTTC.

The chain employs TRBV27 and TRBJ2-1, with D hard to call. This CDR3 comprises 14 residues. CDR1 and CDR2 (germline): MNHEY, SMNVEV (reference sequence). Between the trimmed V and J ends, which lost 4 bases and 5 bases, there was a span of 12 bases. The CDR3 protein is CASSSRLVHNEQFF. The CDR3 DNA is TGTGCCAGCAGTTCGAGACTGGTTCACAATGAGCAGTTCTTC.

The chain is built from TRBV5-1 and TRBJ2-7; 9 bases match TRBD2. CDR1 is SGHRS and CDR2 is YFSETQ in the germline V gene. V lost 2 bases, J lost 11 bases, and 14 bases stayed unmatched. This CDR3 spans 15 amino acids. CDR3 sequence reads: CASSFDMREGQVKYF. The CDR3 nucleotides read TGCGCCAGCAGCTTTGATATGCGGGAGGGTCAGGTCAAGTACTTC. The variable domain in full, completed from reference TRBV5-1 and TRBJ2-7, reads KAGVTQTPRYLIKTRGQQVTLSCSPISGHRSVSWYQQTPGQGLQFLFEYFSETQRNKGNFPGRFSGRQFSNSRSEMNVSTLELGDSALYLCASSFDMREGQVKYFGPGTRLTVT.

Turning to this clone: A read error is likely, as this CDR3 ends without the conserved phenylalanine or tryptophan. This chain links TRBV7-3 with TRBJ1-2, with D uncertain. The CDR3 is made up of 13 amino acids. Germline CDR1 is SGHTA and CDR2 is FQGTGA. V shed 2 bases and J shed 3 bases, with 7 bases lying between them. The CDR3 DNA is TGTGCCAGCAGCTTACAAGATTACTATGGCTACACCGTC. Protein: CASSLQDYYGYTV.

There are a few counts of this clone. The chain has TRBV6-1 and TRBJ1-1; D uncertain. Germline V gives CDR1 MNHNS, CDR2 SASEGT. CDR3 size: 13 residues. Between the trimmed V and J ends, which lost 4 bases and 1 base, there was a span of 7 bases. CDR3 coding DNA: TGTGCCAGCAGTGTCACAGAGAACACTGAAGCTTTCTTT. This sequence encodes CASSVTENTEAFF.

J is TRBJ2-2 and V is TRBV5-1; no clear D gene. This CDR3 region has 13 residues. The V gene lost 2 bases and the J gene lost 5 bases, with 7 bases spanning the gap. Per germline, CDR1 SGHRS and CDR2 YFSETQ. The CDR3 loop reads CASSFTTTGELFF. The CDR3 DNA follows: TGCGCCAGCAGCTTCACTACGACCGGGGAGCTGTTTTTT.

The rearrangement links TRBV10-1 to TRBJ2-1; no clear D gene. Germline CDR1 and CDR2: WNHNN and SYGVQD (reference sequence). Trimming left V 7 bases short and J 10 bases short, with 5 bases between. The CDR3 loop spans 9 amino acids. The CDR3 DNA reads TGCGCCAGCACCCTGGAGCAGTTCTTC. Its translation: CASTLEQFF.

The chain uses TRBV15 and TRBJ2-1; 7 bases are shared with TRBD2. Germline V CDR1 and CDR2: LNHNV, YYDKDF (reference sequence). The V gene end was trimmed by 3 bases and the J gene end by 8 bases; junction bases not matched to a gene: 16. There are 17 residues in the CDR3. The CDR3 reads CATSRGKGGRLFYEQFF. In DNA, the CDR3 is TGTGCCACCAGCAGGGGGAAAGGCGGGAGACTGTTTTATGAGCAGTTCTTC.

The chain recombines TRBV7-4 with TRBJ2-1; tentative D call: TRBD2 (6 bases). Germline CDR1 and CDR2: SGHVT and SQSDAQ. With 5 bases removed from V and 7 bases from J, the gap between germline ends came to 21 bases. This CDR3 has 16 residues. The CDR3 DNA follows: TGTGCCAGCAGCCTGCCGTGGGCGGGAAGTGATAATGAGCAGTTCTTC. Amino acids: CASSLPWAGSDNEQFF.

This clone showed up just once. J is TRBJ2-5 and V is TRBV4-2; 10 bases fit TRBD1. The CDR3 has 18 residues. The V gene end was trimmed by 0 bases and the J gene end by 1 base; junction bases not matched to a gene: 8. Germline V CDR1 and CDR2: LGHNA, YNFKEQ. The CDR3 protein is CASSQDNWGQGLQETQYF. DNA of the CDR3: TGTGCCAGCAGCCAAGATAATTGGGGACAGGGGCTCCAAGAGACCCAGTACTTC.

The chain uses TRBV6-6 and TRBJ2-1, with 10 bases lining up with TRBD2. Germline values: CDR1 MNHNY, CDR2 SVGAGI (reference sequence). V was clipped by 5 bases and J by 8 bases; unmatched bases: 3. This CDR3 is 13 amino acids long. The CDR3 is CASSPSGSYEQFF. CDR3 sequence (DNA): TGTGCCAGCAGTCCTAGCGGGAGTTATGAGCAGTTCTTC.